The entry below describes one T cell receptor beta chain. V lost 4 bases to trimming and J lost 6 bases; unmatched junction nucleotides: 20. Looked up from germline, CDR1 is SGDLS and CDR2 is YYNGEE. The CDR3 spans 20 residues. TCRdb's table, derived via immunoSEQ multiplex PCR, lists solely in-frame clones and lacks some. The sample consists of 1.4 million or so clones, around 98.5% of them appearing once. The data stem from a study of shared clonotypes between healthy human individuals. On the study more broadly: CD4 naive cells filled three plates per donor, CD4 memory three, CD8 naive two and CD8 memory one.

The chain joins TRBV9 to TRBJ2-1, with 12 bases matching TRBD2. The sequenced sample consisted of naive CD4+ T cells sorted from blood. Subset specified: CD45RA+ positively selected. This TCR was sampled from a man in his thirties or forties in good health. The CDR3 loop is CASSYSLNTGLAGSINEQFF. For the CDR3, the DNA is TGTGCCAGCAGCTATTCACTTAACACCGGACTAGCGGGATCCATCAATGAGCAGTTCTTC.